The 15 T cell receptor beta chains in this list originate from one sample, sequenced in a study of OX40 agonist ivuxolimab in advanced cancers. TCRdb keeps only in-frame clones here, not all; method: immunoSEQ multiplex PCR. The sample includes around 55,000 clones, 75% to 90% of them seen just once. The specimen comprised CD4+ or CD8+ T cells sorted from blood, sampled in a trial of the OX40 agonist ivuxolimab. The receptors come from an adult with an advanced solid tumor such as melanoma, head and neck, liver or kidney cancer.

This chain connects TRBV29-1 to TRBJ2-7; 15 bases fit TRBD2. The V gene's germline CDR1 is SQVTM and CDR2 ANQGSEA. The CDR3 is 13 amino acids. With V trimmed by 6 bases and J by 5 bases, 2 bases remained unmatched. CDR3 sequence reads: CSVGTSGRNEQYF. The CDR3 bases are TGCAGCGTGGGGACTAGCGGGAGGAACGAGCAGTACTTC.

The count of this clone is one. This sequence joins TRBV6-5 and TRBJ2-7; D is perhaps TRBD1 or TRBD2 (5 bases each). The CDR3 contains 13 residues. In germline, CDR1 is MNHEY, CDR2 SVGAGI. V lost 7 bases and J lost 5, with 15 bases in between. The CDR3 sequence is CASKRDRSDEQYF. CDR3 bases: TGTGCCAGCAAAAGGGACCGATCGGACGAGCAGTACTTC.

The chain couples TRBV21-1 to TRBJ1-2; whether TRBD1, the table's D call, matches the DNA was not checked. TRBV21-1 is listed as a pseudogene. The CDR3 contains 13 residues. CDR3 in amino acids: CASSNRQGYGYTF. CDR3 sequence (DNA): TGTGCCAGCAGCAACCGACAGGGCTATGGCTACACCTTC.

J is TRBJ1-6 and V is TRBV23-1, with a tentative D call TRBD1 (6 bases). TRBV23-1 is noted as an ORF with a role that remains uncertain. Trimming left V 3 bases short and J 5 bases short, with 11 bases between. CDR3 length: 15 residues. CDR3 residues: CASSHTTGNNSPLHF. The CDR3 DNA reads TGCGCCAGCAGTCACACAACAGGGAATAATTCACCCCTCCACTTT.

The rearrangement uses TRBV10-2 and TRBJ1-1; D not certain. The germline V gene encodes CDR1 WSHSY and CDR2 SAAADI. V lost 0 bases and J 0 bases, leaving 5 bases between the germline ends. This CDR3 is built from 14 residues. CDR3 sequence reads: CASSESSVNTEAFF. CDR3 in DNA: TGCGCCAGCAGTGAGTCCTCTGTGAACACTGAAGCTTTCTTT.

V gene TRBV19 combines with J gene TRBJ1-1, with 7 nucleotides matching TRBD1. This CDR3 region has 15 residues. Germline V gene lookup returns CDR1 LNHDA and CDR2 SQIVND (reference sequence). The V gene end was trimmed by 9 bases and the J gene end by 0 bases; junction bases not matched to a gene: 10. CDR3 sequence reads: CASNRQGAMNTEAFF. Written as DNA, the CDR3 is TGTGCCAGCAACCGACAGGGAGCCATGAACACTGAAGCTTTCTTT.

This chain joins TRBV4-2 and TRBJ2-1, with D perhaps matching TRBD2 (6 bases). The V end lost 1 base, the J end lost 0 bases, and 7 bases lay between the germline ends. CDR1 is LGHNA and CDR2 is YNFKEQ in the germline V gene. The CDR3 covers 15 residues. The CDR3 region is CASSQGRDSYNEQFF. CDR3 DNA: TGTGCCAGCAGCCAAGGGCGGGACTCCTACAATGAGCAGTTCTTC.

This rearrangement joins TRBV11-2 to TRBJ2-7; D ambiguous. The germline gives CDR1 SGHAT, CDR2 FQNNGV. The CDR3 is made up of 12 amino acids. The ends were cut back, 3 bases at V and 4 bases at J, with 7 bases in the middle. CDR3 nucleotide sequence: TGTGCCAGCAGCTTGATAGGTTACGAGCAGTACTTC. Translation gives CASSLIGYEQYF.

The chain's CDR3 is CASDRGQAWVDTQYF. The CDR3 nucleotides read TGTGCCAGCGATAGAGGACAGGCATGGGTAGATACGCAGTATTTT. The rearrangement uses TRBV2 and TRBJ2-3, with 7 nucleotides matching TRBD1. Losses at the gene ends were 8 bases for V and 5 bases for J; bases not matched to a gene: 13. The CDR3 covers 15 residues. Germline V lookup: CDR1 SNHLY, CDR2 FYNNEI.

This chain links TRBV7-9 with TRBJ2-7; tentative D call: TRBD1 (6 bases). V gave up 8 bases and J gave up 3 bases, with 14 bases separating them. Germline values: CDR1 SEHNR, CDR2 FQNEAQ (reference sequence). The CDR3 runs 13 residues. CDR3 DNA: TGTGCCAGCCTCCAACAGGACAGCTACGAGCAGTACTTC. Translating it yields CASLQQDSYEQYF.

This CDR3 reads CASTQAGLETQYF. In nucleotides, the CDR3 is TGTGCCAGCACTCAGGCTGGGTTGGAGACCCAGTACTTC. The V gene is TRBV5-4, the J gene TRBJ2-5; no definite D call. This CDR3 has 13 amino acids. Germline V gives CDR1 SGHNT, CDR2 YYREEE (reference sequence). Trimming pared 6 bases from V and 5 bases from J, leaving 14 bases between.

The V gene is TRBV7-9, the J gene TRBJ1-1; 7 positions match TRBD1. The germline gives CDR1 SEHNR, CDR2 FQNEAQ (reference sequence). With 4 bases clipped from V and 0 bases from J, the junction kept 5 bases outside the gene matches. This CDR3 region has 15 residues. CDR3 region: CASSSNRGLNTEAFF. As DNA, the CDR3 is TGTGCCAGCAGCTCCAACAGGGGATTGAACACTGAAGCTTTCTTT.

This sequence joins TRBV9 and TRBJ1-4; TRBD1 is a possible D gene (5 bases). This CDR3 comprises 17 residues. Germline V CDR1 and CDR2: SGDLS, YYNGEE. Trimming cost V 3 bases and J 3 bases, with 18 bases left between them. CDR3 in DNA: TGTGCCAGCAGCGCGTTCGTTGGGGGGACCTCTAATGAAAAACTGTTTTTT. The encoded protein is CASSAFVGGTSNEKLFF.

The chain employs TRBV29-1 and TRBJ2-6; D gene unclear. CDR1 SQVTM and CDR2 ANQGSEA come from the germline V gene. V was shortened by 4 bases and J by 0 bases, with 7 bases between the two germline ends. The CDR3 runs 14 residues. Here the CDR3 DNA reads TGCAGCGTTGGTTGGGGCTCTGGGGCCAACGTCCTGACTTTC. Amino acids: CSVGWGSGANVLTF.

This clone ranks as medium-sized. CDR3 DNA sequence: TGTGCCAGCACCCCTCCGGGCTCCAGGGTCAATCAGCCCCAGCATTTT. Its protein is CASTPPGSRVNQPQHF. This chain links TRBV28 with TRBJ1-5, with D perhaps TRBD1 (5 bases). There are 16 residues in the CDR3. The germline CDR1 and CDR2 sequences are MDHEN and SYDVKM. Trimming removed 7 bases from V and 3 bases from J, with 19 bases in between. Supplemented by reference TRBV28 and TRBJ1-5, the full variable domain reads DVKVTQSSRYLVKRTGEKVFLECVQDMDHENMFWYRQDPGLGLRLIYFSYDVKMKEKGDIPEGYSVSREKKERFSLILESASTNQTSMYLCASTPPGSRVNQPQHFGDGTRLSIL.